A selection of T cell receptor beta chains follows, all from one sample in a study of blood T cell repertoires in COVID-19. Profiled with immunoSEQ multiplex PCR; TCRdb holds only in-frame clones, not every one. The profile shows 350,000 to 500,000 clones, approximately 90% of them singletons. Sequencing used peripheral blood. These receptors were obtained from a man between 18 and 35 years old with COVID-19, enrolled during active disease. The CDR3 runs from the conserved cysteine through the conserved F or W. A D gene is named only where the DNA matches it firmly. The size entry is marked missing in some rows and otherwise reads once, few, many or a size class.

cdr3_aa: CASSSSTDTQYF; cdr3_nt: TGTGCCAGCAGCTCATCCACAGATACGCAGTATTTT; v_call: TRBV11-3; j_call: TRBJ2-3; clone_size: -; d_call: -
cdr3_aa: CASSLATAVDTQYF; cdr3_nt: TGTGCCAGCAGTTTGGCGACTGCTGTAGATACGCAGTATTTT; v_call: TRBV27; j_call: TRBJ2-3; clone_size: -; d_call: -
cdr3_aa: CASSYLAGNVHNEQFF; cdr3_nt: TGTGCCAGCAGTTACCTGGCAGGTAATGTCCACAATGAGCAGTTCTTC; v_call: TRBV6-2/TRBV6-3; j_call: TRBJ2-1; clone_size: -; d_call: -
cdr3_aa: CASSFMSGDTQYF; cdr3_nt: TGTGCCAGCAGCTTCATGAGCGGAGATACGCAGTATTTT; v_call: TRBV7-9; j_call: TRBJ2-3; clone_size: -; d_call: -
cdr3_aa: CAWSVGTANTEAFF; cdr3_nt: TGTGCCTGGAGTGTTGGGACAGCGAACACTGAAGCTTTCTTT; v_call: TRBV30; j_call: TRBJ1-1; clone_size: -; d_call: TRBD1
cdr3_aa: CASRASTDTQYF; cdr3_nt: TGCGCCAGCAGGGCCAGCACAGATACGCAGTATTTT; v_call: TRBV10-1; j_call: TRBJ2-3; clone_size: -; d_call: -
cdr3_aa: CASSPASGRATDTQYF; cdr3_nt: TGTGCCAGCTCACCGGCGAGCGGGAGGGCCACAGATACGCAGTATTTT; v_call: TRBV18; j_call: TRBJ2-3; clone_size: once; d_call: TRBD2
cdr3_aa: CASSPGTGDEKLFF; cdr3_nt: TGTGCCAGTAGTCCTGGGACAGGCGATGAAAAACTGTTTTTT; v_call: TRBV19; j_call: TRBJ1-4; clone_size: -; d_call: TRBD1
cdr3_aa: CAQKGSGRQQYF; cdr3_nt: TGTGCCCAGAAGGGGTCAGGGCGCCAACAGTACTTC; v_call: TRBV30; j_call: TRBJ2-7; clone_size: -; d_call: -
cdr3_aa: CASSQETGEPDYGYTF; cdr3_nt: TGTGCCAGCAGCCAAGAAACAGGGGAACCGGACTATGGCTACACCTTC; v_call: TRBV3-1/TRBV3-2; j_call: TRBJ1-2; clone_size: -; d_call: TRBD1
cdr3_aa: CASSPTSGNSYEQYF; cdr3_nt: TGTGCCAGCAGCCCGACTAGCGGGAACTCCTACGAGCAGTACTTC; v_call: TRBV11-3; j_call: TRBJ2-7; clone_size: -; d_call: TRBD2
cdr3_aa: CATQQGAPPYEQYF; cdr3_nt: TGTGCTACTCAACAGGGGGCGCCTCCCTACGAGCAGTACTTC; v_call: TRBV24-1; j_call: TRBJ2-7; clone_size: -; d_call: TRBD1
cdr3_aa: CASSYYTGGNYGYTF; cdr3_nt: TGTGCCAGCAGCTATTATACAGGGGGCAACTATGGCTACACCTTC; v_call: TRBV7-9; j_call: TRBJ1-2; clone_size: -; d_call: TRBD1
cdr3_aa: CASRTGQYNSPLHF; cdr3_nt: TGCGCCAGCAGAACGGGACAGTACAATTCACCCCTCCACTTT; v_call: TRBV4-1; j_call: TRBJ1-6; clone_size: -; d_call: TRBD1
cdr3_aa: CASSFRGAFSSGNTIYF; cdr3_nt: TGTGCCAGCAGCTTTAGAGGAGCCTTCAGCTCTGGAAACACCATATATTTT; v_call: TRBV5-8; j_call: TRBJ1-3; clone_size: -; d_call: -
cdr3_aa: CASSLSPAGDSLGTQYF; cdr3_nt: TGTGCCAGCAGTTTATCGCCAGCGGGAGATAGTCTGGGTACGCAGTATTTT; v_call: TRBV27; j_call: TRBJ2-3; clone_size: -; d_call: TRBD2
cdr3_aa: CASSPKQGLRRPTQYF; cdr3_nt: TGTGCCAGCAGTCCAAAACAGGGTCTCAGGAGGCCCACGCAGTATTTT; v_call: TRBV27; j_call: TRBJ2-3; clone_size: -; d_call: -
cdr3_aa: CASSIGQGATDTQYF; cdr3_nt: TGTGCCAGCTCAATTGGACAGGGGGCCACAGATACGCAGTATTTT; v_call: TRBV18; j_call: TRBJ2-3; clone_size: -; d_call: TRBD1
cdr3_aa: CASSEDHGDQPQHF; cdr3_nt: TGTGCCAGCAGTGAAGACCACGGGGATCAGCCCCAGCATTTT; v_call: TRBV6-1; j_call: TRBJ1-5; clone_size: -; d_call: -
cdr3_aa: CSARSVEAFF; cdr3_nt: TGCAGTGCTAGGTCTGTGGAAGCTTTCTTT; v_call: TRBV20-1; j_call: TRBJ1-1; clone_size: -; d_call: -
cdr3_aa: CASSLDRGEAFF; cdr3_nt: TGTGCCAGCAGCTTAGACAGGGGCGAAGCTTTCTTT; v_call: TRBV11-3; j_call: TRBJ1-1; clone_size: -; d_call: -
cdr3_aa: CASSLGRRGGQETQYF; cdr3_nt: TGTGCCAGCAGCCTAGGGAGACGCGGGGGGCAAGAGACCCAGTACTTC; v_call: TRBV11-2; j_call: TRBJ2-5; clone_size: -; d_call: TRBD2
cdr3_aa: CASSQPAGGAWEQFF; cdr3_nt: TGTGCCAGCAGCCAACCAGCGGGGGGAGCATGGGAGCAGTTCTTC; v_call: TRBV3-1/TRBV3-2; j_call: TRBJ2-1; clone_size: -; d_call: TRBD2
cdr3_aa: CASRLAGLYNEQFF; cdr3_nt: TGTGCCAGCAGACTAGCGGGGCTCTACAATGAGCAGTTCTTC; v_call: TRBV6-5; j_call: TRBJ2-1; clone_size: -; d_call: TRBD2
cdr3_aa: CASGLTGGNKQYF; cdr3_nt: TGTGCTAGTGGTTTGACAGGGGGTAATAAGCAGTACTTC; v_call: TRBV12-5; j_call: TRBJ2-7; clone_size: -; d_call: TRBD1
cdr3_aa: CASSQGQGGTYEQYF; cdr3_nt: TGCGCCAGCAGCCAAGGACAGGGGGGAACCTACGAGCAGTACTTC; v_call: TRBV4-1; j_call: TRBJ2-7; clone_size: -; d_call: TRBD1
cdr3_aa: CASGSGAQPQHF; cdr3_nt: TGTGCCAGCGGATCAGGGGCTCAGCCCCAGCATTTT; v_call: TRBV2; j_call: TRBJ1-5; clone_size: -; d_call: -
cdr3_aa: CATSRGVTGGIGNTIYF; cdr3_nt: TGTGCCACCAGCCGCGGGGTGACAGGGGGCATTGGAAACACCATATATTTT; v_call: TRBV15; j_call: TRBJ1-3; clone_size: -; d_call: TRBD1